This is a list of T cell receptor beta chains from one sample in a study of blood T cells in healthy people across ages. Via MiXCR, TCRdb re-called the 5' RACE reads, giving one row per CDR3 protein. This table holds roughly 1.7 million distinct CDR3 sequences, about 35% found once. Sequencing was performed on blood. The receptors were gathered from a woman in her twenties or thirties in good health. Both conserved end residues are part of each CDR3. The D gene is left open where the match is weak. Size values are once, few and many counts, or a class for expanded clones, and some rows have none.

TRBV7-2	few	.	TRBJ2-3	CASSFRSSGTDTQYF	TGTGCCAGCAGCTTTCGCTCTTCCGGCACAGATACGCAGTATTTT
TRBV24-1	many	.	TRBJ2-1	CATKERSPPGSYNEQFF	TGTGCCACCAAAGAACGGAGCCCTCCCGGCTCCTACAATGAGCAGTTCTTC
TRBV28	.	.	TRBJ2-5	CATGRNEQYF	TGTGCCACGGGTCGCAATGAGCAGTACTTC
TRBV6-1	few	.	TRBJ1-2	CASRRVDGSNYGYTF	TGTGCCAGCAGGAGGGTTGACGGATCTAACTATGGTTACACCTTC
TRBV6-2/TRBV6-3	.	.	TRBJ2-5	CASTPVGGLRRQTQYF	TGTGCCAGCACCCCAGTCGGAGGGTTAAGGAGGCAGACCCAGTACTTC
TRBV12-3/TRBV12-4	few	TRBD1	TRBJ2-5	CASSRGQQQETQYF	TGTGCCAGCAGCCGGGGACAGCAGCAAGAGACCCAGTACTTC
TRBV20-1	.	.	TRBJ2-1	CSATREIGSEQFF	TGCAGTGCGACTCGGGAGATTGGTAGTGAGCAGTTCTTC
TRBV4-2	few	.	TRBJ1-6	CASSTRGSPLHF	TGTGCCAGCAGCACCCGGGGTTCACCCCTCCACTTT
TRBV20-1	.	.	TRBJ1-2	CSARLAGNYGYTF	TGCAGTGCTAGATTAGCAGGAAACTATGGCTACACCTTC
TRBV20-1	few	.	TRBJ1-2	CSALGRSLIANYGYTF	TGCAGTGCGCTTGGCAGGTCCCTTATAGCTAACTATGGCTACACCTTC
TRBV20-1	.	TRBD1	TRBJ2-5	CSAPPRTGRTETQYF	TGCAGTGCTCCGCCCAGGACAGGGAGGACAGAGACCCAGTACTTC
TRBV10-2	.	TRBD2	TRBJ2-1	CASSDTPAGEQFF	TGCGCCAGCAGTGATACCCCAGCGGGGGAGCAGTTCTTC
TRBV2	.	.	TRBJ1-1	CARRRSERVTEAFF	TGTGCCAGACGGAGGTCGGAGAGAGTCACTGAAGCTTTCTTT
TRBV2	.	.	TRBJ2-1	CASSGLVEQFF	TGTGCCAGCAGCGGACTCGTTGAGCAGTTCTTC
TRBV12-3/TRBV12-4	few	TRBD1	TRBJ1-6	CASRAGTGGEAPLHF	TGTGCCAGCAGGGCCGGGACAGGAGGAGAGGCACCCCTCCACTTT
TRBV20-1	few	.	TRBJ2-5	CSAALGETQYF	TGCAGTGCTGCTCTAGGAGAGACCCAGTACTTC
TRBV12-3/TRBV12-4	many	TRBD1	TRBJ2-7	CASRGQGPYYEQYF	TGTGCCAGCAGGGGACAGGGGCCGTACTACGAGCAGTACTTC
TRBV12-3/TRBV12-4	.	TRBD2	TRBJ2-1	CASSLAGTSGKYNEQFF	TGTGCCAGCAGTTTAGCAGGGACTAGCGGGAAATACAATGAGCAGTTCTTC
TRBV20-1	.	TRBD2	TRBJ2-5	CSAKGLAVATQYF	TGCAGTGCTAAGGGACTAGCGGTGGCGACCCAGTACTTC
TRBV7-2	.	.	TRBJ2-3	CASLAGLSTGTQYF	TGTGCCTCCCTGGCGGGTCTTAGCACAGGTACGCAGTATTTT
TRBV28	.	TRBD1	TRBJ1-4	CASSPMAGGREKLFF	TGTGCCAGCAGTCCTATGGCAGGGGGGCGTGAAAAACTGTTTTTT
TRBV29-1	few	.	TRBJ2-1	CSVEYSSSYNEQFF	TGCAGCGTTGAATACTCAAGCTCCTACAATGAGCAGTTCTTC
TRBV20-1	.	.	TRBJ2-1	CSPKGISSDEQFF	TGCAGCCCTAAGGGGATATCTAGCGATGAGCAGTTCTTC
TRBV4-1	many	.	TRBJ1-2	CASSQEGTDGNYGYTF	TGCGCCAGCAGCCAAGAGGGAACGGACGGAAACTATGGCTACACCTTC
TRBV6-5	.	.	TRBJ2-1	CASSLGPYDEQFF	TGTGCCAGCAGCCTGGGACCGTACGATGAGCAGTTCTTC